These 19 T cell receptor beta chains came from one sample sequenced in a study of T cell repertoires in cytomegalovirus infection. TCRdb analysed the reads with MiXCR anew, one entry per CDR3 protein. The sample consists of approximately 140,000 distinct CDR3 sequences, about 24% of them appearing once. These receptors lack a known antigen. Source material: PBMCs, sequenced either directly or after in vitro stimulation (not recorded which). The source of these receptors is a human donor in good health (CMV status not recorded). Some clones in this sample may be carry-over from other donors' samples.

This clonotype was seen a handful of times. The CDR3 DNA follows: TGTGCCACCAGTGTAGCGGTGAACACCGGGGAGCTGTTTTTT. Amino acid sequence: CATSVAVNTGELFF. The J gene is TRBJ2-2, the V gene TRBV24-1, with TRBD2 as a possible D gene (6 bases). In germline, CDR1 is KGHDR, CDR2 SFDVKD. The CDR3 runs 14 residues. Trimming stripped 5 bases from V and 1 base from J, with 7 bases between.

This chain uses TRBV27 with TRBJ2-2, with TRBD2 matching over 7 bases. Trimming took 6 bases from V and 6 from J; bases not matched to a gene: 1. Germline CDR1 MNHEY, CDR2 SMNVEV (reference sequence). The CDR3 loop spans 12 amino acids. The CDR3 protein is CASRRGAGELFF. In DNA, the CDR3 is TGTGCCAGCAGACGGGGGGCCGGGGAGCTGTTTTTT.

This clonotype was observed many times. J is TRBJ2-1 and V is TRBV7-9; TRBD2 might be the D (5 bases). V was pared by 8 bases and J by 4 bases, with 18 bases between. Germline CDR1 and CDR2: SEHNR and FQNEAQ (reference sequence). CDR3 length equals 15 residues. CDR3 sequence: CASAPIDGNYNEQFF. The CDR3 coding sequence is TGTGCCAGCGCCCCGATCGACGGGAATTACAATGAGCAGTTCTTC.

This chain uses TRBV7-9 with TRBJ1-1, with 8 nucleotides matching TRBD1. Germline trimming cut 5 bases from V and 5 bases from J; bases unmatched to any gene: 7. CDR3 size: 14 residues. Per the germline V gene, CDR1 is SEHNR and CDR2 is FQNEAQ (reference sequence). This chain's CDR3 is CASSQGQGGTEAFF. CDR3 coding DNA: TGTGCCAGCAGCCAAGGACAGGGAGGAACTGAAGCTTTCTTT.

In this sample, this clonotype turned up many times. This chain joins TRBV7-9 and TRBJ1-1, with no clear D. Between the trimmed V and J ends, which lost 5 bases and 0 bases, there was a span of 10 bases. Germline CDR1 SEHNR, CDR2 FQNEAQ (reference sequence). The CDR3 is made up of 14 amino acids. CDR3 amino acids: CASSPYGVNTEAFF. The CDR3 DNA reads TGTGCCAGCAGCCCATATGGGGTGAACACTGAAGCTTTCTTT.

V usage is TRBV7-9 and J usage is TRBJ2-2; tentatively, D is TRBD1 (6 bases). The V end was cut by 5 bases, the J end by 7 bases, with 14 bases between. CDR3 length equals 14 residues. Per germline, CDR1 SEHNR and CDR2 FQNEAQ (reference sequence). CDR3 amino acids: CASSTPVQGGELFF. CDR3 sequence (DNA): TGTGCCAGCAGCACTCCCGTACAGGGCGGGGAGCTGTTTTTT.

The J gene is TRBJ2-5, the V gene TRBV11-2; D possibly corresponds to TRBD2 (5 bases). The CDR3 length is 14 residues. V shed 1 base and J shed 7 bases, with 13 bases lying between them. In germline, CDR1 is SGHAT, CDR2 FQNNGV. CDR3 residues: CASSLVYSDVTQYF. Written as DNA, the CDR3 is TGTGCCAGCAGCTTAGTGTATAGCGACGTGACCCAGTACTTC.

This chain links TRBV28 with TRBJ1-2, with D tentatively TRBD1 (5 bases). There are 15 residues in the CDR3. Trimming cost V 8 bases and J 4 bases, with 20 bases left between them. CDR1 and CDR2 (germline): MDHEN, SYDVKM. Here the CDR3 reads CASRPGHAWGYGYTF. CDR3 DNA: TGTGCCAGCCGACCAGGACACGCATGGGGCTATGGCTACACCTTC.

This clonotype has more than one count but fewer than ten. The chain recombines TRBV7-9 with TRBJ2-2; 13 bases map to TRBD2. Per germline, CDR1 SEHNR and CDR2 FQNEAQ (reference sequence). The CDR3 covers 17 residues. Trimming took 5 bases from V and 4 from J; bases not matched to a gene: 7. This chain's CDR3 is CASSPTSGRAFTGELFF. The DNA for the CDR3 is TGTGCCAGCAGCCCCACTAGCGGGAGGGCCTTCACCGGGGAGCTGTTTTTT.

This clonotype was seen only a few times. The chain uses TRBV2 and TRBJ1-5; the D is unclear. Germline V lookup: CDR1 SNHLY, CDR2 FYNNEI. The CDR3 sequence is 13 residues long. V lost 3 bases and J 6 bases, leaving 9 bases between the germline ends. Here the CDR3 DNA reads TGTGCCAGCAGTGATTTTCCTCGTCAGCCCCAGCATTTT. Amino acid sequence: CASSDFPRQPQHF.

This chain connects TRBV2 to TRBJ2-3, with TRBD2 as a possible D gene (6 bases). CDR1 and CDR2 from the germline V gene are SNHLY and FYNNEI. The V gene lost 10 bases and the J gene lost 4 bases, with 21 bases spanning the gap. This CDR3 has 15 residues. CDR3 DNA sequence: TGTGCCACCCAAAGCGGCGGGAAGGGCGCAGATACGCAGTATTTT. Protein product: CATQSGGKGADTQYF.

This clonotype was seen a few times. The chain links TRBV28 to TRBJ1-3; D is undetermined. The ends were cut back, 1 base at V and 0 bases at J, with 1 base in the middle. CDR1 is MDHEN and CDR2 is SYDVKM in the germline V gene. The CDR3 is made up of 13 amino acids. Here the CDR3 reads CASSLSSGNTIYF. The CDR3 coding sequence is TGTGCCAGCAGTTTATCCTCTGGAAACACCATATATTTT.

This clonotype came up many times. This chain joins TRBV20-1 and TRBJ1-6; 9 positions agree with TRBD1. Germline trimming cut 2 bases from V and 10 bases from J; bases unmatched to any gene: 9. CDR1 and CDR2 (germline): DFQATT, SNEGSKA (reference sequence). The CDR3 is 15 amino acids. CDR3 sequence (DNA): TGCAGTGCTAGAACCCGCGGGACAGGGTGGTCACCCCTCCACTTT. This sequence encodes CSARTRGTGWSPLHF.

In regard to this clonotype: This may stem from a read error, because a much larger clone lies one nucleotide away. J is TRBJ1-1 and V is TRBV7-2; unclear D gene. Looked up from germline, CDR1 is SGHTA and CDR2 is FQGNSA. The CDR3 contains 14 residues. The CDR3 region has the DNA TGTGCCAGCGGCTTATCCGTTATGAACACTGAAGCTTTCTTT. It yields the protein CASGLSVMNTEAFF.

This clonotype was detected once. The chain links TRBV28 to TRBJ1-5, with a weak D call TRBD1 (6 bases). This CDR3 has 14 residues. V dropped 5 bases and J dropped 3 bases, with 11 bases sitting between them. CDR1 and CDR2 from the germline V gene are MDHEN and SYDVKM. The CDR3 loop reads CASSLRGPNQPQHF. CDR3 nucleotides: TGTGCCAGCAGTCTCAGGGGACCCAATCAGCCCCAGCATTTT.

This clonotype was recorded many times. The CDR3 DNA reads TGTGCCAGCAGCCCAGGACAGGGGACGGGCACAGATACGCAGTATTTT. Protein: CASSPGQGTGTDTQYF. This chain joins TRBV11-2 and TRBJ2-3; TRBD1 agrees at 9 bases. With V trimmed by 5 bases and J by 1 base, 7 bases remained unmatched. The CDR3 spans 16 residues. CDR1 is SGHAT and CDR2 is FQNNGV in the germline V gene. Full variable domain (rest looked up from reference TRBV11-2 and TRBJ2-3): EAGVAQSPRYKIIEKRQSVAFWCNPISGHATLYWYQQILGQGPKLLIQFQNNGVVDDSQLPKDRFSAERLKGVDSTLKIQPAKLEDSAVYLCASSPGQGTGTDTQYFGPGTRLTVL.

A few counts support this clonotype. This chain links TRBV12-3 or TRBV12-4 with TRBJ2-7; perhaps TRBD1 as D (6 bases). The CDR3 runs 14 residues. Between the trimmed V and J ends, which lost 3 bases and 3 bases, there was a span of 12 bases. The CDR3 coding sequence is TGTGCCAGCAGTTTCCTTGACAGGCGCTACGAGCAGTACTTC. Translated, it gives CASSFLDRRYEQYF.

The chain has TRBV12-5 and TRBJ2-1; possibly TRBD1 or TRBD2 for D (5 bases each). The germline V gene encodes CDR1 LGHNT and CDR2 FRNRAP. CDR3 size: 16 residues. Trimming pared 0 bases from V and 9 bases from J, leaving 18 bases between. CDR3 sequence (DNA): TGTGCTAGTGGTTTGGTAAGGGGAAGAGGGATTGGTGAGCAGTTCTTC. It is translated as CASGLVRGRGIGEQFF.

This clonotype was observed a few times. CDR3 sequence: CASSVEGDWQPQHF. CDR3 nucleotides: TGTGCCAGCAGTGTGGAGGGGGACTGGCAGCCCCAGCATTTT. This chain joins TRBV2 and TRBJ1-5, with D tentatively TRBD1 (6 bases). This CDR3 is 14 amino acids long. Germline-derived CDR1 and CDR2 are SNHLY and FYNNEI. The V and J ends lost 4 bases and 7 bases respectively, with 14 bases between them.